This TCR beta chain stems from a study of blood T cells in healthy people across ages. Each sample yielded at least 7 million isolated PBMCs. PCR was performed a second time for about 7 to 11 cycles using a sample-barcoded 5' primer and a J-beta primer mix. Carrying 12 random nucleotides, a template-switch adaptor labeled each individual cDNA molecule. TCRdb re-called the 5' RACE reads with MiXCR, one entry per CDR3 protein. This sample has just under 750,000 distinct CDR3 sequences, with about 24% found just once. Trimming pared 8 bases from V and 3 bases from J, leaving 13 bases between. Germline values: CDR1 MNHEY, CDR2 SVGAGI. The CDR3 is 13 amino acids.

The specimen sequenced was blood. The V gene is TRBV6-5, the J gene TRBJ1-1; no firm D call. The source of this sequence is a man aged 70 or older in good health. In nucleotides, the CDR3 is TGTGCCAGCCGTGACGGCCAAGACACTGAAGCTTTCTTT. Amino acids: CASRDGQDTEAFF.